These 27 T cell receptor beta chains share one sample of origin, sequenced in a study of cytomegalovirus exposure and HLA in healthy donors. Vbeta (60) and Jbeta (13) primers were used in the PCR. The table came from immunoSEQ multiplex PCR; TCRdb's copy has only in-frame clones and leaves some out. The sample includes around 150,000 clones, about 72% of them seen just once. The sample comprised PBMCs. Every receptor here comes from a man younger than 40 in good health and CMV-seropositive.

The CDR3 DNA reads as TGTGCCAGCAGTCGATACAGGGGAGCTAACTATGGCTACACCTTC. It is translated as CASSRYRGANYGYTF. This chain links TRBV28 with TRBJ1-2; 7 bases fit TRBD1. Germline CDR1 MDHEN, CDR2 SYDVKM. The CDR3 is 15 residues long. Germline trimming cut 5 bases from V and 0 bases from J; bases unmatched to any gene: 6.

The chain carries TRBV27 and TRBJ1-5, with D uncertain. The germline V and J ends were trimmed by 2 bases and 2 bases, with 10 bases remaining between them. The CDR3 has 15 residues. The germline CDR1 and CDR2 sequences are MNHEY and SMNVEV (reference sequence). The CDR3 DNA reads TGTGCCAGCAGTTTAAGAACGGGTGGCAATCAGCCCCAGCATTTT. Its protein is CASSLRTGGNQPQHF.

This rearrangement joins TRBV4-1 to TRBJ1-1; 7 positions match TRBD1. The length of the CDR3 is 12 residues. V shed 8 bases and J 7 bases; nucleotides not matched to a gene: 7. Germline CDR1 is MGHRA and CDR2 is YSYEKL. The chain's CDR3 is CASSQGPGEAFF. Written as DNA, the CDR3 is TGCGCCAGCTCACAGGGGCCGGGTGAAGCTTTCTTT.

V and J are TRBV7-2 and TRBJ2-1, with TRBD2 as a possible D gene (6 bases). Trimming took off 5 bases at V and 7 bases at J, with 21 bases between the two ends. The CDR3 totals 16 residues. Germline assignment: CDR1 SGHTA and CDR2 FQGNSA. The CDR3 DNA follows: TGTGCCAGCAGCCCGGTCTATAGCGGCCTGGTGAATGAGCAGTTCTTC. It specifies CASSPVYSGLVNEQFF.

This clone was counted once. The V call is TRBV7-2, the J call TRBJ2-1, with 8 positions matching TRBD2. The CDR3 totals 16 residues. Losses at the gene ends were 0 bases for V and 4 bases for J; bases not matched to a gene: 5. The germline V gene has CDR1 SGHTA and CDR2 FQGNSA. In nucleotides, the CDR3 is TGTGCCAGCAGCTTAGCGGTGAGCGGGGGATACAATGAGCAGTTCTTC. Amino acid sequence: CASSLAVSGGYNEQFF.

V gene TRBV29-1 combines with J gene TRBJ2-1; 9 bases are shared with TRBD2. J lost 0 bases, V lost 8 bases, and 2 bases had no gene match. CDR1 and CDR2 from the germline V gene are SQVTM and ANQGSEA. The CDR3 has 13 residues. CDR3 protein: CSLSGSSYNEQFF. CDR3 in DNA: TGCAGCCTTAGCGGGAGCTCCTACAATGAGCAGTTCTTC.

The V gene is TRBV7-2, the J gene TRBJ2-1; 8 nucleotides agree with TRBD2. This CDR3 has 14 amino acids. Germline V gives CDR1 SGHTA, CDR2 FQGNSA. The J segment lost 6 bases and the V segment lost 6 bases, leaving 7 bases of the junction unmatched. The CDR3 DNA is TGTGCCAGCAGTCCGGGGGGGCTGGTCAATGAGCAGTTCTTC. Amino acids: CASSPGGLVNEQFF.

V usage is TRBV9 and J usage is TRBJ2-2; 9 positions match TRBD1. V was clipped by 0 bases and J by 2 bases; unmatched bases: 2. CDR3 length equals 16 residues. Germline values: CDR1 SGDLS, CDR2 YYNGEE. CDR3 bases: TGTGCCAGCAGCGTAGGACAGGGGGGTAACACCGGGGAGCTGTTTTTT. It translates to CASSVGQGGNTGELFF.

V and J are TRBV4-1 and TRBJ2-7; D may be TRBD1 (6 bases). V was shortened by 0 bases and J by 4 bases, with 13 bases between the two germline ends. Germline CDR1 is MGHRA and CDR2 is YSYEKL. The CDR3 length is 15 residues. The CDR3 region has the DNA TGCGCCAGCAGCCAAGATCGAAGGACAGAGTACGAGCAGTACTTC. It yields the protein CASSQDRRTEYEQYF.

As DNA, the CDR3 is TGCGCCAGCAGCTTAACGGGGAATCAGCCCCAGCATTTT. Amino acids: CASSLTGNQPQHF. The J gene is TRBJ1-5, the V gene TRBV5-1; D ambiguous. CDR3 length: 13 amino acids. In germline, CDR1 is SGHRS, CDR2 YFSETQ. V lost 2 bases and J 4 bases, leaving 7 bases between the germline ends.

This clone showed up just a few times. V usage is TRBV27 and J usage is TRBJ1-4; 9 bases map to TRBD1. The CDR3 covers 14 residues. Germline assignment: CDR1 MNHEY and CDR2 SMNVEV (reference sequence). The junction had 6 bases not matched to a gene; V was cut back by 5 bases and J by 8 bases. In DNA, the CDR3 is TGTGCCAGCAGTCCCGGACAGGGGTGGGAAAAACTGTTTTTT. This codes for CASSPGQGWEKLFF.

The gene calls are TRBV30 and TRBJ1-5; 8 bases map to TRBD1. V dropped 1 base and J dropped 4; count of bases not matched to a gene: 3. There are 14 residues in the CDR3. In germline, CDR1 is GTSNPN, CDR2 SVGIG (reference sequence). DNA of the CDR3: TGTGCCTGGAGTGGGGGACAGGAGAATCAGCCCCAGCATTTT. Its protein product is CAWSGGQENQPQHF.

CDR3 nucleotide sequence: TGTGCCAGCAGAGGGTGGACGGGGGGGAACGAGCAGTACTTC. This encodes CASRGWTGGNEQYF. The V and J genes are TRBV21-1 and TRBJ2-7; the tabulated D call, TRBD2, remains unverified against the DNA. TRBV21-1 is a pseudogene. The CDR3 has 14 residues.

CDR3 sequence reads: CASSRTGELFF. In DNA, the CDR3 is TGTGCCAGCAGTCGGACCGGGGAGCTGTTTTTT. The chain employs TRBV7-9 and TRBJ2-2; D unclear. Trimming left V 6 bases short and J 5 bases short, with 4 bases between. Germline CDR1 reads SEHNR; CDR2 reads FQNEAQ (reference sequence). The CDR3 extends over 11 amino acids.

This clone appeared once. The V and J genes are TRBV30 and TRBJ1-1; no reliable D call. CDR1 and CDR2 (germline): GTSNPN, SVGIG (reference sequence). This CDR3 has 14 residues. Trimming cost V 5 bases and J 0 bases, with 13 bases left between them. The CDR3 loop is CAWRPGSMNTEAFF. The CDR3 DNA sequence: TGTGCCTGGCGCCCCGGGAGCATGAACACTGAAGCTTTCTTT.

J is TRBJ2-5 and V is TRBV2; 10 bases fit TRBD1. The CDR3 is made up of 15 amino acids. Germline V gene sequence: CDR1 SNHLY, CDR2 FYNNEI. Trimming cost V 4 bases and J 1 base; bases outside gene matches: 3. The CDR3 sequence is CASSVDRGAQETQYF. The CDR3 nucleotides are TGTGCCAGCAGTGTGGACAGGGGGGCCCAAGAGACCCAGTACTTC.

In nucleotides, the CDR3 is TGCAGCGTTGGACAGCTTAATGAAAAACTGTTTTTT. Amino acids: CSVGQLNEKLFF. The chain has TRBV29-1 and TRBJ1-4, with a weak D call TRBD1 (5 bases). Between the trimmed V and J ends, which lost 4 bases and 4 bases, there was a span of 7 bases. CDR1 SQVTM and CDR2 ANQGSEA come from the germline V gene. The CDR3 covers 12 residues.

This chain connects TRBV4-1 to TRBJ2-7; 7 positions match TRBD1. With V trimmed by 3 bases and J by 3 bases, 11 bases remained unmatched. The germline V gene encodes CDR1 MGHRA and CDR2 YSYEKL. This CDR3 spans 16 amino acids. The CDR3 loop reads CASSHALTGNHYEQYF. The CDR3 DNA sequence: TGCGCCAGCAGCCACGCTTTGACAGGGAATCACTACGAGCAGTACTTC.

The V call is TRBV6-1, the J call TRBJ1-2; 7 bases align to TRBD1. The CDR3 totals 14 residues. Per the germline V gene, CDR1 is MNHNS and CDR2 is SASEGT. With V trimmed by 0 bases and J by 6 bases, 4 bases remained unmatched. CDR3 bases: TGTGCCAGCAGTGAAGCGGGGACAGTAGATGGCTACACCTTC. Translated, it gives CASSEAGTVDGYTF.

J is TRBJ2-5 and V is TRBV5-1; 10 nucleotides align to TRBD1. Trimming removed 7 bases from V and 2 bases from J; junction bases left unmatched: 5. This CDR3 is 14 amino acids long. Germline V gives CDR1 SGHRS, CDR2 YFSETQ. The CDR3 nucleotides read TGCGCCAGCGGCGGGACAGGGGATCAAGAGACCCAGTACTTC. The encoded protein is CASGGTGDQETQYF.

The gene calls are TRBV29-1 and TRBJ2-7; 8 nucleotides agree with TRBD1. Germline CDR1 and CDR2: SQVTM and ANQGSEA. Unmatched junction bases numbered 5, after V lost 2 bases and J lost 2 bases. The CDR3 covers 14 residues. The CDR3 loop is CSVETGQGAYEQYF. The CDR3 DNA follows: TGCAGCGTTGAAACTGGACAGGGTGCCTACGAGCAGTACTTC.

This clone appeared a few times. This chain joins TRBV5-4 and TRBJ2-5, with 9 bases lining up with TRBD2. V lost 0 bases, J lost 2 bases, and 5 bases stayed unmatched. Germline V gives CDR1 SGHNT, CDR2 YYREEE (reference sequence). CDR3 length: 16 residues. The DNA for the CDR3 is TGTGCCAGCAGCTTGGGAGTGCGGGGGGGACAAGAGACCCAGTACTTC. Residues: CASSLGVRGGQETQYF.

About this clone: Compared with germline, one end of the junction differs, possibly owing to a read error. This rearrangement joins TRBV19 to TRBJ2-7; 7 nucleotides line up with TRBD1. Germline CDR1 is LNHDA and CDR2 is SQIVND (reference sequence). This CDR3 comprises 11 residues. The CDR3 DNA reads as TGTGCCAGTAGTGACGACAGGGCCTGCCACTTC. This encodes CASSDDRACHF.

V and J are TRBV5-4 and TRBJ1-5; TRBD1 aligns across 9 bases. CDR1 SGHNT and CDR2 YYREEE come from the germline V gene (reference sequence). The CDR3 is 17 amino acids. V gave up 0 bases and J gave up 3 bases; unmatched junction bases: 7. CDR3 sequence reads: CASSLADRGRDNQPQHF. The CDR3 nucleotides read TGTGCCAGCAGCTTGGCCGACAGGGGGAGAGACAATCAGCCCCAGCATTTT.

This chain uses TRBV27 with TRBJ2-7; 11 bases are shared with TRBD2. V gave up 0 bases and J gave up 3 bases; unmatched junction bases: 13. Looked up from germline, CDR1 is MNHEY and CDR2 is SMNVEV (reference sequence). CDR3 length equals 19 residues. The CDR3 loop is CASSLSGSPLAGGRYEQYF. CDR3 nucleotide sequence: TGTGCCAGCAGTTTATCGGGGTCCCCTCTAGCGGGGGGCCGCTACGAGCAGTACTTC.

The chain recombines TRBV9 with TRBJ2-6, with D perhaps TRBD1 (8 bases). The V end lost 4 bases, the J end lost 0 bases, and 14 bases lay between the germline ends. In germline, CDR1 is SGDLS, CDR2 YYNGEE. The CDR3 covers 17 residues. CDR3 loop: CASSTGGGSSGANVLTF. The DNA for the CDR3 is TGTGCCAGCAGCACAGGGGGGGGCAGCTCTGGGGCCAACGTCCTGACTTTC.

The chain's CDR3 is CASSLRGLAYEQYF. CDR3 in DNA: TGTGCCAGCAGCTTGAGGGGGCTCGCCTACGAGCAGTACTTC. This chain links TRBV5-4 with TRBJ2-7, with 7 positions matching TRBD1. The CDR3 runs to 14 residues. Germline trimming cut 1 base from V and 2 bases from J; bases unmatched to any gene: 3. The germline gives CDR1 SGHNT, CDR2 YYREEE (reference sequence).